The 22 T cell receptor beta chains in this list originate from one sample, sequenced in a study of monozygotic twins with inflammatory bowel disease. TCRdb reprocessed the 5' RACE reads and keeps a single row for each CDR3 protein, giving no DNA. Its table records around 150,000 distinct CDR3 sequences. Sequencing was carried out using blood. The receptors shown here come from a human donor with ulcerative colitis or Crohn's disease, or a healthy co-twin of an affected twin (not recorded which).

CDR3 amino acids: CSARDQGLGRNIQYF. The genes are TRBV20-1 and TRBJ2-4; absent DNA, TCRdb's TRBD1 call cannot be checked. Germline assignment: CDR1 DFQATT and CDR2 SNEGSKA (reference sequence). CDR3 length: 15 residues.

The chain combines TRBV11-2 with TRBJ2-2; the D gene TCRdb calls, TRBD2, cannot be checked with no DNA. Germline V CDR1 and CDR2: SGHAT, FQNNGV. This CDR3 is 19 amino acids long. The CDR3 sequence is CASSPHPGLAGLNTGELFF.

This rearrangement joins TRBV27 to TRBJ1-2; TCRdb designates TRBD1, a call that cannot be tested without DNA. The CDR3 totals 14 residues. CDR1 and CDR2 from the germline V gene are MNHEY and SMNVEV (reference sequence). The CDR3 sequence is CASSRSPGNYGYTF.

The gene calls are TRBV4-1 and TRBJ2-3; checking the TCRdb D call of TRBD2 is not possible without DNA. This CDR3 contains 18 residues. Germline V gene data show CDR1 as MGHRA and CDR2 as YSYEKL. The CDR3: CASSHGLAEASSTDTQYF.

The chain uses TRBV5-6 and TRBJ2-4. The CDR3 consists of 13 residues. Germline CDR1 reads SGHDT; CDR2 reads YYEEEE. The CDR3 here is CASRVLAKNIQYF.

The gene calls are TRBV28 and TRBJ2-7; TCRdb reports TRBD2, a call that lacks DNA to check it against. CDR3 length: 14 residues. Germline V gives CDR1 MDHEN, CDR2 SYDVKM. The CDR3: CASSPGTSGYEQYF.

The V gene is TRBV12-3 or TRBV12-4, the J gene TRBJ2-2; the TRBD2 assignment by TCRdb is unverifiable without DNA. This CDR3 spans 14 amino acids. The CDR3 is CATERERTGGELFF.

V and J are TRBV20-1 and TRBJ1-4. Germline V gene lookup returns CDR1 DFQATT and CDR2 SNEGSKA (reference sequence). The CDR3 has 14 residues. The CDR3 is CSAGGPGLREKLFF.

The chain combines TRBV24-1 with TRBJ2-1; TCRdb gives TRBD1 as the D gene, but with no DNA this cannot be confirmed. The CDR3 sequence is 17 residues long. The V gene's germline CDR1 is KGHDR and CDR2 SFDVKD. CDR3 in amino acids: CATSDPRDRATYNEQFF.

The V call is TRBV11-2, the J call TRBJ2-3. CDR1 is SGHAT and CDR2 is FQNNGV in the germline V gene. The CDR3 is 18 residues long. The CDR3 loop reads CASSLGSPLVLRADTQYF.

The chain is built from TRBV5-5 and TRBJ2-3; absent DNA, TCRdb's TRBD2 call cannot be checked. Germline V gene lookup returns CDR1 SGHKS and CDR2 YYEKEE (reference sequence). CDR3 length: 15 residues. The CDR3 loop reads CASSLLLAGVDTQYF.

V and J are TRBV29-1 and TRBJ2-7. The CDR3 spans 13 residues. Per germline, CDR1 SQVTM and CDR2 ANQGSEA. CDR3 residues: CSAEAGDSYEQYF.

This chain connects TRBV28 to TRBJ1-1; TCRdb reports TRBD1, a call that lacks DNA to check it against. This CDR3 has 16 amino acids. From germline, CDR1 is MDHEN and CDR2 SYDVKM. The CDR3 is CASSLLDMGASTEAFF.

The chain employs TRBV3-1 and TRBJ2-5. Germline V gene sequence: CDR1 LGHDT, CDR2 YNNKEL (reference sequence). The CDR3 runs to 14 residues. The CDR3 sequence: CASSQSLTAETQYF.

The chain has TRBV7-3 and TRBJ2-3; TCRdb designates TRBD2, a call that cannot be tested without DNA. The germline CDR1 and CDR2 sequences are SGHTA and FQGTGA. The CDR3 covers 15 residues. CDR3 sequence reads: CASSLLAGSTDTQYF.

The chain links TRBV4-2 to TRBJ2-1; TCRdb designates TRBD1, a call that cannot be tested without DNA. The CDR3 covers 14 residues. Germline lookup yields CDR1 LGHNA and CDR2 YNFKEQ. CDR3 residues: CASSQGQGYNEQFF.

The genes are TRBV6-6 and TRBJ2-7. Germline V gene data show CDR1 as MNHNY and CDR2 as SVGAGI (reference sequence). The CDR3 is 12 amino acids. CDR3 amino acids: CASGDSSYEQYF.

This chain joins TRBV5-1 and TRBJ2-1; there is no DNA to check the TCRdb D call of TRBD2. The CDR3 sequence is 14 residues long. Germline CDR1 reads SGHRS; CDR2 reads YFSETQ. The chain's CDR3 is CASTSGGLYNEQFF.

V usage is TRBV7-6 and J usage is TRBJ2-3. Per germline, CDR1 SGHVS and CDR2 FNYEAQ. The CDR3 sequence is 14 residues long. CDR3 residues: CASSVRQGTDTQYF.

This rearrangement joins TRBV27 to TRBJ2-5. The CDR3 is 15 residues long. Per germline, CDR1 MNHEY and CDR2 SMNVEV (reference sequence). The CDR3 sequence is CASSLLAWDQETQYF.

The chain carries TRBV30 and TRBJ1-5. Germline V gene sequence: CDR1 GTSNPN, CDR2 SVGIG (reference sequence). The CDR3 sequence is 14 residues long. The CDR3 here is CAWSVGRSNQPQHF.

This chain connects TRBV6-2 or TRBV6-3 to TRBJ1-2. Germline V gene sequence: CDR1 MNHEY, CDR2 SVGEGT. The CDR3 length is 11 residues. The CDR3 loop is CASSYDSGYTF.